The entry below describes one TCR beta chain. As originally analysed: Cell counts per sample came from amplifying reference gene primers. TCRdb's table, derived via immunoSEQ multiplex PCR, lists solely in-frame clones and lacks some. V and J calls and clone size are those listed in that table; D and trimming were worked out from the DNA. The sample shows tens of thousands of clones, 70% to 90% of them seen only once. The germline V gene has CDR1 MNHNS and CDR2 SASEGT. This CDR3 spans 17 amino acids. With V trimmed by 4 bases and J by 0 bases, 5 bases remained unmatched. The data are from a study of blood T cell repertoires in COVID-19. Study context: Samples came from the United States, Italy and Spain, spanning acute and convalescent COVID-19. PBMCs, B-cell-depleted T cells, or T cells provided the cDNA or gDNA that made up the material.

This receptor was taken from a human donor in a cohort sampled during active COVID-19. V is TRBV6-1 and J is TRBJ1-3, with TRBD1 matching 11 bases. The sequenced sample consisted of peripheral blood. This CDR3 is CASSAGQGAFSGNTIYF. The CDR3 nucleotides read TGTGCCAGCAGTGCCGGACAGGGGGCTTTCTCTGGAAACACCATATATTTT.